This TCR beta chain appears in the sequencing data of a study of blood T cells in healthy people across ages. Looking at the study overall: Per two T cells, about one barcoded beta molecule was captured through template switching. Study-level findings and limits: Long-lived donors had more naive CD4+ cells and higher diversity than aged donors.

Extraction yielded at least 6 micrograms of total RNA per sample. CDR1 is DFQATT and CDR2 is SNEGSKA in the germline V gene (reference sequence). This CDR3 region has 12 residues. This clonotype came up a few times. Its target is not known. Primers used in a second PCR of about 6 to 12 cycles were a sample-barcoded 5' primer and a J-beta primer mix. Every molecule of cDNA carried a tag from a template-switch adaptor with 12 random nucleotides. MiXCR was run by TCRdb on the 5' RACE reads, yielding one entry per CDR3 protein. Among over 600,000 distinct CDR3 sequences listed, about 45% were seen once. Sequencing was done on a sample of blood. V usage is TRBV20-1 and J usage is TRBJ1-2; 7 bases are a match to TRBD1. This sequence was found in a man aged 80 or over in good health. The CDR3 DNA reads as TGCAGGGCGCCGGGACAGAACTATGGCTACACCTTC. Its protein product is CRAPGQNYGYTF.